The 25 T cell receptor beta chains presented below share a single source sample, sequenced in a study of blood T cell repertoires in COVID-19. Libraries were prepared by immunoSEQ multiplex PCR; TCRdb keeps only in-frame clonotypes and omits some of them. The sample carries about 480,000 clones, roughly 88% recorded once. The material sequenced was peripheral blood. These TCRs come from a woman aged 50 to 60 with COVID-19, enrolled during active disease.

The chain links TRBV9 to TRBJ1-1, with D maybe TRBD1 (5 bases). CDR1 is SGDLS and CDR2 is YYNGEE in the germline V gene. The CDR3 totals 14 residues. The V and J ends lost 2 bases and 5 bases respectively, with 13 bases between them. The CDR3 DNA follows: TGTGCCAGCAGCGTTGGTCCGGAGGGGACTGAAGCTTTCTTT. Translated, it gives CASSVGPEGTEAFF. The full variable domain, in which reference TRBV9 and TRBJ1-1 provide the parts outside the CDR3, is DSGVTQTPKHLITATGQRVTLRCSPRSGDLSVYWYQQSLDQGLQFLIQYYNGEERAKGNILERFSAQQFPDLHSELNLSSLELGDSALYFCASSVGPEGTEAFFGQGTRLTVV.

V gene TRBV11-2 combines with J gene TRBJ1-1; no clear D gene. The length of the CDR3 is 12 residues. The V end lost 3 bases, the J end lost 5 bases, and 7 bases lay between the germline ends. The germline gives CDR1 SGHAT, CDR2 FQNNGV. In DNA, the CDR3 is TGTGCCAGCAGCTTGTATGAGACTGAAGCTTTCTTT. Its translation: CASSLYETEAFF.

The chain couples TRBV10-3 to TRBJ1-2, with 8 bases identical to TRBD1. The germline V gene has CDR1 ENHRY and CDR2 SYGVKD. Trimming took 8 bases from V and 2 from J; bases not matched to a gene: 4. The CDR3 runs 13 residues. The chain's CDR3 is CAIRQGSNYGYTF. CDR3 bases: TGTGCCATCCGACAGGGGAGCAACTATGGCTACACCTTC.

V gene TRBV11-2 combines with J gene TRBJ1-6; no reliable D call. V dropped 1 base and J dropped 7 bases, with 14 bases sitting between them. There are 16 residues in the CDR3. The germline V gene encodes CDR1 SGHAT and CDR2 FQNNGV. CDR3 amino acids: CASSLGERRENSPLHF. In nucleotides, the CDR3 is TGTGCCAGCAGCTTAGGGGAGCGGAGGGAGAATTCACCCCTCCACTTT.

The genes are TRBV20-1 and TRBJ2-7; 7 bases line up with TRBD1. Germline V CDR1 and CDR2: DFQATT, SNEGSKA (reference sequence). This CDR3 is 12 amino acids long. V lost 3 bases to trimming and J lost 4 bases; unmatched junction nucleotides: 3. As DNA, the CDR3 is TGCAGTGCTAGTGGGACAGAATACGAGCAGTACTTC. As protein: CSASGTEYEQYF.

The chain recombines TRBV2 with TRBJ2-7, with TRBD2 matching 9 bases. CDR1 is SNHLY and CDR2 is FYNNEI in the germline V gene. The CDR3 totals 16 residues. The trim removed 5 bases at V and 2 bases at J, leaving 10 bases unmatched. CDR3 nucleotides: TGTGCCAGCAGTATACGAGCTAGCGGGACCCCCTACGAGCAGTACTTC. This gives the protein CASSIRASGTPYEQYF.

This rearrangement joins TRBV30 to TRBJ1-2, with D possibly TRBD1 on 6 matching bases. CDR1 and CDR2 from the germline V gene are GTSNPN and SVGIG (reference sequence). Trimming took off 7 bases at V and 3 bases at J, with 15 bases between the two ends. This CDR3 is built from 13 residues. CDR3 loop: CASRATGYYGYTF. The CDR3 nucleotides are TGTGCCTCCCGGGCGACAGGCTACTATGGCTACACCTTC.

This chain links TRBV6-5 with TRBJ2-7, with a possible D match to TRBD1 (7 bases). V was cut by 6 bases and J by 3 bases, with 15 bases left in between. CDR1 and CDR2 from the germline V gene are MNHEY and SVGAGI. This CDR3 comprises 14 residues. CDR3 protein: CASSPGGRGYEQYF. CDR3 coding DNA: TGTGCCAGCAGCCCAGGGGGGCGGGGCTACGAGCAGTACTTC.

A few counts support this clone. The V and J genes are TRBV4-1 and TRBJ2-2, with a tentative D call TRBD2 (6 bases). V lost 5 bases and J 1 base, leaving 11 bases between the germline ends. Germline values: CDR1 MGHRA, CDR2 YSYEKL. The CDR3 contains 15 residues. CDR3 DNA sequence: TGCGCCAGCAGCGGGGGGTCTAAGAACACCGGGGAGCTGTTTTTT. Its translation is CASSGGSKNTGELFF.

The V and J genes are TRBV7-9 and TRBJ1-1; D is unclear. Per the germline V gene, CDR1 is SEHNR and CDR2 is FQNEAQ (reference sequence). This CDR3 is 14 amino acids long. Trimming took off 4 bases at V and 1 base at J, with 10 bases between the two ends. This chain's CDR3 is CASSSPYGNTEAFF. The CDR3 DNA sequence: TGTGCCAGCAGCTCCCCCTATGGGAACACTGAAGCTTTCTTT.

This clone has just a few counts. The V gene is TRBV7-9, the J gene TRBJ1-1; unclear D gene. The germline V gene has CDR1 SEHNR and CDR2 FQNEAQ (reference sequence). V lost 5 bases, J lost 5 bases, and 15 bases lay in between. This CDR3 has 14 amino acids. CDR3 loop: CASSLGRGQTEAFF. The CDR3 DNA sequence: TGTGCCAGCAGCCTCGGGAGAGGGCAGACTGAAGCTTTCTTT.

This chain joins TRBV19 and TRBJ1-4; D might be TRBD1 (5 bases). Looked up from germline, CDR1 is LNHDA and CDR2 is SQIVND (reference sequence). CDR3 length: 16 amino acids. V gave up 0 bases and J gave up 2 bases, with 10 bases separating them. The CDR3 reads CASSIDRDSTNEKLFF. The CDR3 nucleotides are TGTGCCAGTAGTATAGATCGCGACAGTACTAATGAAAAACTGTTTTTT.

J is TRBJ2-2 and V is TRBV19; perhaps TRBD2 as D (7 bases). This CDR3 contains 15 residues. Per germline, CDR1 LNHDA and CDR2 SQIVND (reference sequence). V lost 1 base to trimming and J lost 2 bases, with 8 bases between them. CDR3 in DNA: TGTGCCAGTAGTATAGCGGGGGGCAACACCGGGGAGCTGTTTTTT. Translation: CASSIAGGNTGELFF.

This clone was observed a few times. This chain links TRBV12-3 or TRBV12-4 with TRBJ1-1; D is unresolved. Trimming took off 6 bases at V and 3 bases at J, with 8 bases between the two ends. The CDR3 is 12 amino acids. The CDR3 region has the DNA TGTGCCAGCAGCGAATCGGACACTGAAGCTTTCTTT. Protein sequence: CASSESDTEAFF.

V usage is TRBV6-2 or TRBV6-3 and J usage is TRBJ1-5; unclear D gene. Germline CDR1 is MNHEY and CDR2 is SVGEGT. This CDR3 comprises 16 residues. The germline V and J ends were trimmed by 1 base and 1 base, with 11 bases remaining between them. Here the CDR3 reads CASSYLSSGSNQPQHF. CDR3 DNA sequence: TGTGCCAGCAGTTACTTGTCCTCTGGCAGCAATCAGCCCCAGCATTTT.

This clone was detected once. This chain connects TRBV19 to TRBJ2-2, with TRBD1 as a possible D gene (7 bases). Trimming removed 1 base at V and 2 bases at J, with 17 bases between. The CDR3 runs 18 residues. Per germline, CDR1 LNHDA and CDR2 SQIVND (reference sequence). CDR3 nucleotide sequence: TGTGCCAGTAGTATAGGTTGGCAGGGGGGCGTTAACACCGGGGAGCTGTTTTTT. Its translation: CASSIGWQGGVNTGELFF.

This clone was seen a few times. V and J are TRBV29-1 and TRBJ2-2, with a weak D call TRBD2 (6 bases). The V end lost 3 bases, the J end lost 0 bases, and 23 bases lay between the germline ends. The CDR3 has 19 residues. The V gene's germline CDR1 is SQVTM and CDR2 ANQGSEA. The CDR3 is CSVEAPARVSGSNTGELFF. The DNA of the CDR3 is TGCAGCGTTGAGGCCCCAGCCCGGGTTAGCGGATCGAACACCGGGGAGCTGTTTTTT.

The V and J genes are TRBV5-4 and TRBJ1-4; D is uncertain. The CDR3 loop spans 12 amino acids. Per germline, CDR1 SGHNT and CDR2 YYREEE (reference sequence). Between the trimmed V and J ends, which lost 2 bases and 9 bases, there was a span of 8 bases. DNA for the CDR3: TGTGCCAGCAGCTTCTATCAACAAAAACTGTTTTTT. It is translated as CASSFYQQKLFF.

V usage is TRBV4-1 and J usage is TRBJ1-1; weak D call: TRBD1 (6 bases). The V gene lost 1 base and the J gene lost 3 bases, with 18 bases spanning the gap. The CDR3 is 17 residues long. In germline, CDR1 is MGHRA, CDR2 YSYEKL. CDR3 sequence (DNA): TGCGCCAGCAGCCAAGGGAGGGGAACAGGGAGGGACACTGAAGCTTTCTTT. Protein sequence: CASSQGRGTGRDTEAFF.

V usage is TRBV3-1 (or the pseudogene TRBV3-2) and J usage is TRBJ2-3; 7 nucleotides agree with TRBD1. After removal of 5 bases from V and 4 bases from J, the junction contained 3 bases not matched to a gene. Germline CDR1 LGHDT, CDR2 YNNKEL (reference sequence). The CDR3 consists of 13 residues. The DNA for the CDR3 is TGTGCCAGCAGCACAGGGGATCCAGATACGCAGTATTTT. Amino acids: CASSTGDPDTQYF.

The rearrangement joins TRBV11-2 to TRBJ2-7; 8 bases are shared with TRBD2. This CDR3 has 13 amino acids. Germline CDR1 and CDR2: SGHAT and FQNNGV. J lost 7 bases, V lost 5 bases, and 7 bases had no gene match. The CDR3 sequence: CASSPGGKAEQYF. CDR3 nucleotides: TGTGCCAGCAGCCCGGGGGGGAAAGCTGAGCAGTACTTC.

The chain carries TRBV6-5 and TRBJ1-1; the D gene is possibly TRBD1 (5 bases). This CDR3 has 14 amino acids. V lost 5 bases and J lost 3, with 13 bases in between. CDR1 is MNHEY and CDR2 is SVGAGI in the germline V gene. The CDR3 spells CASSIEEGYTEAFF. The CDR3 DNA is TGTGCCAGCAGTATTGAGGAGGGGTACACTGAAGCTTTCTTT.

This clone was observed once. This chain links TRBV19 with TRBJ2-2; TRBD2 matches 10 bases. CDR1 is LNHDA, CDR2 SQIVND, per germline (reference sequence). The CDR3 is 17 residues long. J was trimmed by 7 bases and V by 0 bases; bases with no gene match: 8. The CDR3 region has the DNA TGTGCCAGTAGTATAGATTCCAGCGGGGGGGCAAACGGGGAGCTGTTTTTT. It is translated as CASSIDSSGGANGELFF.

The CDR3 DNA is TGTGCCTGGAGTGTAGCCAACTCCTACAATGAGCAGTTCTTC. Translated: CAWSVANSYNEQFF. J is TRBJ2-1 and V is TRBV30, with unresolved D. CDR3 length equals 14 residues. CDR1 GTSNPN and CDR2 SVGIG come from the germline V gene (reference sequence). Trimming pared 0 bases from V and 0 bases from J, leaving 6 bases between.

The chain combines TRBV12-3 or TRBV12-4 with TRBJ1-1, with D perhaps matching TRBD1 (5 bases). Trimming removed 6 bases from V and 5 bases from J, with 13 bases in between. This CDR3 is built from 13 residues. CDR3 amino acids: CASRPTGGTEAFF. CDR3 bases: TGTGCCAGCAGACCAACGGGGGGGACTGAAGCTTTCTTT.